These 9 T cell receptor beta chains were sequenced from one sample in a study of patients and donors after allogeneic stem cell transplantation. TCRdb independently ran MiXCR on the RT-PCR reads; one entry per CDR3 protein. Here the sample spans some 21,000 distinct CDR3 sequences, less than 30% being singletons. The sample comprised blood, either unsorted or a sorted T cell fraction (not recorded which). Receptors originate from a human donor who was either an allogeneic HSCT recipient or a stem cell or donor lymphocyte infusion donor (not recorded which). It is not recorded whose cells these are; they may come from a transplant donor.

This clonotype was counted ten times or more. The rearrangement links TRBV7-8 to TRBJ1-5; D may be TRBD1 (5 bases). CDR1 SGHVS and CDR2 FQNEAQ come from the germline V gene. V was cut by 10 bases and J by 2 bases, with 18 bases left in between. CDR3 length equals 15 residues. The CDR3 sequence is CATQGVPGGNQPQHF. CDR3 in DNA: TGTGCCACCCAGGGCGTGCCAGGAGGCAATCAGCCCCAGCATTTT. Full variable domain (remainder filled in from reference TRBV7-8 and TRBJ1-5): GAGVSQSPRYKVAKRGQDVALRCDPISGHVSLFWYQQALGQGPEFLTYFQNEAQLDKSGLPSDRFFAERPEGSVSTLKIQRTQQEDSAVYLCATQGVPGGNQPQHFGDGTRLSIL.

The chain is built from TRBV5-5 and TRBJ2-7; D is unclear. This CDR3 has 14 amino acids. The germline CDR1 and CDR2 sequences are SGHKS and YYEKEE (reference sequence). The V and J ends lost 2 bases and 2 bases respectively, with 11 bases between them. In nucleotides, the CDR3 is TGTGCCAGCAGCTTTTTTACAGTTCCCTACGAGCAGTACTTC. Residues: CASSFFTVPYEQYF.

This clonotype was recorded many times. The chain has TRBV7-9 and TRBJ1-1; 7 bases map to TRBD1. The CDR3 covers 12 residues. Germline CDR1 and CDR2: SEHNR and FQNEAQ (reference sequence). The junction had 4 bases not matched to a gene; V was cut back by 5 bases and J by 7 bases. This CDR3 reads CASSAHRGEAFF. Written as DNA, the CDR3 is TGTGCCAGCAGCGCCCACAGGGGTGAAGCTTTCTTT.

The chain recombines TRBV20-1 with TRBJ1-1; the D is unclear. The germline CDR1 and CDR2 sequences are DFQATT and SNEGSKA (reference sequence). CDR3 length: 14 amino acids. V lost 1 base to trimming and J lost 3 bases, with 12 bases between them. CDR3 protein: CSARVRVTDTEAFF. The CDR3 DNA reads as TGCAGTGCTAGAGTGAGGGTGACGGACACTGAAGCTTTCTTT.

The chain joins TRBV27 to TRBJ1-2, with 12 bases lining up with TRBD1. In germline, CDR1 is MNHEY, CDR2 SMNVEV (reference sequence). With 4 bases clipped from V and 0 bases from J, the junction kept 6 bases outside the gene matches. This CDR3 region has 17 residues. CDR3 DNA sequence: TGTGCCAGCAGTTCAGGGACAGGGGGCTTAGCTAACTATGGCTACACCTTC. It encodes CASSSGTGGLANYGYTF.

The CDR3 protein is CASSPQQGRNYGYTF. DNA of the CDR3: TGTGCCAGCAGCCCTCAACAGGGACGTAACTATGGCTACACCTTC. This chain joins TRBV6-5 and TRBJ1-2; a possible D gene is TRBD1 (6 bases). The V end was cut by 6 bases, the J end by 1 base, with 15 bases between. Per the germline V gene, CDR1 is MNHEY and CDR2 is SVGAGI. This CDR3 has 15 amino acids.

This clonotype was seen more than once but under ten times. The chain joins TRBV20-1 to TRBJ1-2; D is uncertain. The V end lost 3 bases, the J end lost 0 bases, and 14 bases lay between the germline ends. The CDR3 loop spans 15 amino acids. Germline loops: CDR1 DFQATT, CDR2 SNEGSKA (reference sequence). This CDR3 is CSASKPGGANYGYTF. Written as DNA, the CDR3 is TGCAGTGCTAGCAAGCCCGGCGGAGCTAACTATGGCTACACCTTC.

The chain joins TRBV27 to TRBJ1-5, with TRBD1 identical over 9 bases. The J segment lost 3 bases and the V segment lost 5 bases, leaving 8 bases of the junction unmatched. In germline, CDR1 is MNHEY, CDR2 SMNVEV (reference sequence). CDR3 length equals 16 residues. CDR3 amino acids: CASSPTDRGHNQPQHF. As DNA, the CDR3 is TGTGCCAGCAGTCCGACGGACAGGGGCCACAATCAGCCCCAGCATTTT.

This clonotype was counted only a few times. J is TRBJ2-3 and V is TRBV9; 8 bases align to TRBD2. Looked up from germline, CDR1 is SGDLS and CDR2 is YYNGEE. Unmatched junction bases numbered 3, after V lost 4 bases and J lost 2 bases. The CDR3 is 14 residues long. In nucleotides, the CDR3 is TGTGCCAGCAGCCGGGAGGGACTCACAGATACGCAGTATTTT. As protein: CASSREGLTDTQYF.